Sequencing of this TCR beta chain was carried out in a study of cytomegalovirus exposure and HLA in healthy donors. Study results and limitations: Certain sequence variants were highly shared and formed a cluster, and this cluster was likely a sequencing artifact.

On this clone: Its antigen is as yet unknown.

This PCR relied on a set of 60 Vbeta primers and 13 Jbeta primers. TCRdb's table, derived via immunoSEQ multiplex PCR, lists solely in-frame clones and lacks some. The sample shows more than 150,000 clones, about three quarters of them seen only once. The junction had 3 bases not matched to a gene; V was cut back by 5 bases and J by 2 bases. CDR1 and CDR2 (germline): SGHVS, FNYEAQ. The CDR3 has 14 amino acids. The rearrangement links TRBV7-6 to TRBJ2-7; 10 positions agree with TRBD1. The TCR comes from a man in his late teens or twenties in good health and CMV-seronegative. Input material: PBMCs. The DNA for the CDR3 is TGTGCCAGCAGCCTTGACAGGGGGCCCTACGAGCAGTACTTC. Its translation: CASSLDRGPYEQYF. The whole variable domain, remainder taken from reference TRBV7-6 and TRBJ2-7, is GAGVSQSPRYKVTKRGQDVALRCDPISGHVSLYWYRQALGQGPEFLTYFNYEAQQDKSGLPNDRFSAERPEGSISTLTIQRTEQRDSAMYRCASSLDRGPYEQYFGPGTRLTVT.